This T cell receptor (beta chain) originates from a study of blood T cell repertoires in COVID-19. Study in general: Material from acute and convalescent COVID-19 was sourced from the United States, Italy and Spain. Sources were T cells, B-cell-depleted T cells, or PBMCs; the material itself was cDNA or gDNA.

As handled by the study authors: Amplification of reference gene primers was used by the study to estimate nucleated cell counts. Measured with immunoSEQ multiplex PCR; TCRdb has only the in-frame clones, and not every one. V and J calls and clone size are as listed in that table; D and trimming were resolved from the DNA. The sample comprises some 300,000 clones, 80% to 90% of which are singletons, and 6.3% rests with the top ten. Trimming took 4 bases from V and 8 from J, leaving 15 bases between them. Looked up from germline, CDR1 is SGHTA and CDR2 is FQGNSA. The CDR3 covers 14 residues. The chain joins TRBV7-2 to TRBJ2-1; TRBD2 might be the D (6 bases). Sequencing was performed on peripheral blood. This receptor was identified in a woman aged 45 to 65 with COVID-19, enrolled during active disease. Here the CDR3 DNA reads TGTGCCAGCAGCTCGCTAGCGAGAGGGGATGAGCAGTTCTTC. It encodes CASSSLARGDEQFF.